This T cell receptor beta chain was observed in a study of blood T cells in healthy people across ages (dated by TCRdb to between 2015 and 2016). In the study overall: In model experiments, template switching captured roughly one uniquely barcoded TCR beta cDNA molecule for every two T cells. Four age groups were formed from the donors: young (average around 15 years), middle-aged (approximately 41), aged (62) and long-lived (approximately 78). Donors of different ages were randomly distributed across sequencing lanes to avoid experimental bias. To track age-related changes in TCR beta repertoire diversity, the study relied on deep sequencing normalized with unique cDNA molecular identifiers. Two additional independent replicas of 1 million unique cDNA reads from the same blood draw were analyzed for two donors (one aged 18 to 29 and one aged 80 or older).

Study-level results and caveats: Donor CMV infection status was unknown, potentially confounding age-related changes in expanded clonotypes. As age increased, observed TCR beta diversity per million T cells dropped in a roughly linear way, and a significant reduction was already evident by age 40. Compared with the aged group, the long-lived group had more naive CD4+ T cells, fewer expanded clones and increased TCR diversity, a pattern suggesting age selection. A strong correlation was found between observed TCR beta diversity and the percentage of naive T cells measured by flow cytometry. Bulk unsorted PBMC profiling prevented conclusive comparison of naive and antigen-experienced compartments. Estimates of total diversity from one million sequenced T cells were regarded as lower bounds and underestimates.

From its cysteine to its phenylalanine, the CDR3 spans 16 amino acids. Here the CDR3 DNA is all that survives: 48 bases in frame from base 1. V is shortened by 1 base, J by 0 bases, and the region joining them spans 11 bases. Sequences LGHNA (CDR1) and YSLEER (CDR2) are obtained from the germline V gene. The roughly 39 donors, aged roughly 6 to 95 years, were systemically healthy Caucasian individuals from Russia. Ten milliliters of peripheral blood were drawn from each donor into EDTA-treated Vacutainer tubes. Ficoll-Paque density-gradient centrifugation was used to isolate PBMCs, with at least 6.5 million obtained per sample. Trizol reagent was used to extract total RNA from the PBMCs, yielding at least 6 micrograms per sample. For every donor, flow cytometry on a PBMC aliquot measured the percentage of naive CD45RAhigh/CD27high T cells. In regard to this clonotype: Its antigen remains undetermined. Nothing much larger sits one base from this clone, and base qualities are not available.

Preparation of the library involved 5' RACE. This sample was sequenced with an Illumina HiSeq 2500. A second PCR of about 7 to 12 cycles was run with a J-beta primer mix and a sample-barcoded 5' primer. Each TCR beta cDNA molecule received a unique molecular identifier from a template-switch 5' adaptor carrying 12 random nucleotides. Each sample yielded at least 3 million CDR3-containing paired-end reads. First-strand cDNA synthesis was performed from all RNA using the Mint cDNA synthesis kit, with priming by a TRBC-specific oligonucleotide. After uracil-DNA glycosylase treatment, a first 18-cycle PCR used universal primers M1SS and BC2_uni_R on all cDNA. The original methods were these. Normalization of each sample was performed by random selection of 1 million high-quality reads, each carrying a distinct molecular identifier. Reads with shared molecular identifiers were discarded instead of being binned into consensus sequences. CDR3 identification, clonotype clustering and error correction used MiTCR with a Q25 quality threshold and the strictest error-elimination algorithm. A nonparametric unseen species model with Euler transformation was used to estimate lower-bound total TCR beta diversity. TCRdb reprocessing: public reads trimmed at Q25 with fastp, clones called with MiXCR, in-frame beta chains kept. Every CDR3 protein is listed once, alongside the most common genes and DNA of its rows. The V and J calls and clone size are TCRdb's, not the authors'. The sample records fewer than 900,000 distinct CDR3 sequences, roughly 40% of which are singletons. Of the sample, 10% to 15% is held by the ten largest clones.

The TCR sequence derives from a man in his late teens or twenties in good health. Sequencing was carried out using blood. In this chain, TRBV4-3 is recombined with TRBJ2-3; there is no confident call for the D gene. The nucleotide sequence is given as TGCGCCAGCAGCCAAGGCCAGCCTTCTAGCACAGATACGCAGTATTTT. This encodes CASSQGQPSSTDTQYF.